The 19 T cell receptor beta chains listed next were all sequenced from one sample in a study of metastatic and nonmetastatic thyroid tumors. Before thyroid surgery, none of the patients had received any treatment. TCRdb re-called the PCR reads with MiXCR. The sample shows under 100,000 clones, about 9.1% of them seen only once. The sample comprised blood. The receptors shown here come from a female donor with papillary thyroid cancer or a benign thyroid nodule (not recorded which). Some clones in this sample may be carry-over from other donors' samples.

This clone was recorded at least ten times. The chain combines TRBV4-1 with TRBJ1-4; D is possibly TRBD1 (6 bases). Trimming removed 4 bases from V and 4 bases from J, with 16 bases in between. The CDR3 consists of 16 residues. Germline V gene lookup returns CDR1 MGHRA and CDR2 YSYEKL. CDR3 DNA sequence: TGCGCCAGCAGCCTTGGGGGGGGCGCAGTTAATGAAAAACTGTTTTTT. Translated: CASSLGGGAVNEKLFF.

This clone occurred many times. Mismatch with germline at one junction end may stem from a read error. The chain has TRBV7-7 and TRBJ1-3; no clear D. Germline CDR1 SSHAT, CDR2 FNYEAQ (reference sequence). The CDR3 has 13 amino acids. In DNA, the CDR3 is TGTGCCAGCAGCTTAGGGGCTGGAGACACCATATATTTT. Translating gives CASSLGAGDTIYF.

This chain connects TRBV6-2 or TRBV6-3 to TRBJ2-1; D possibly uses TRBD1 or TRBD2 (5 bases each). V was clipped by 5 bases and J by 9 bases, with 14 bases between them. Germline V CDR1 and CDR2: MNHEY, SVGEGT. The CDR3 is 13 amino acids. CDR3 DNA: TGTGCCAGCAGTGAACGGGCTGGGGGTGAGCAGTTCTTC. This sequence encodes CASSERAGGEQFF.

This sequence joins TRBV5-1 and TRBJ1-2; 8 bases line up with TRBD1. The CDR3 has 15 amino acids. The J segment lost 6 bases and the V segment lost 4 bases, leaving 11 bases of the junction unmatched. Looked up from germline, CDR1 is SGHRS and CDR2 is YFSETQ. This chain's CDR3 is CASSKYQGAGDGYTF. The CDR3 coding sequence is TGCGCCAGCAGCAAATACCAGGGGGCGGGAGATGGCTACACCTTC.

This clone was recorded a few times. This could be a read error, since a much larger clone is one nucleotide away. The same CDR3 also results from other DNA sequences found in this sample. The chain is built from TRBV20-1 and TRBJ2-7, with D perhaps matching TRBD2 (5 bases). Trimming took off 6 bases at V and 7 bases at J, with 19 bases between the two ends. Germline lookup yields CDR1 DFQATT and CDR2 SNEGSKA (reference sequence). The CDR3 loop spans 13 amino acids. The CDR3, as DNA: TGCAGTGCAGCGAGATCGGGGTACGGAGAGCAGTACTTC. It encodes CSAARSGYGEQYF.

This clone has at least ten counts. The rearrangement links TRBV2 to TRBJ2-3; 8 bases line up with TRBD2. Germline CDR1 SNHLY, CDR2 FYNNEI. The CDR3 is 14 residues long. J was trimmed by 2 bases and V by 11 bases; bases with no gene match: 9. The CDR3 DNA follows: TGTGCCGGTAACCGCGGGGGGTCCACAGATACGCAGTATTTT. Amino acids: CAGNRGGSTDTQYF. Together with reference TRBV2 and TRBJ2-3, the CDR3 gives the full variable domain: EPEVTQTPSHQVTQMGQEVILRCVPISNHLYFYWYRQILGQKVEFLVSFYNNEISEKSEIFDDQFSVERPDGSNFTLKIRSTKLEDSAMYFCAGNRGGSTDTQYFGPGTRLTVL.

V gene TRBV12-3 or TRBV12-4 combines with J gene TRBJ2-5; possibly TRBD1 or TRBD2 for D (5 bases each). The V end lost 2 bases, the J end lost 1 base, and 8 bases lay between the germline ends. CDR3 length: 14 residues. CDR3 bases: TGTGCCAGCAGTTTACCCGGGACCCAAGAGACCCAGTACTTC. This sequence encodes CASSLPGTQETQYF.

This clone has at least ten counts. Other nucleotide sequences in the sample specify the same CDR3. The chain has TRBV5-1 and TRBJ2-7; 9 positions match TRBD1. V shed 4 bases and J 2 bases; nucleotides not matched to a gene: 1. The CDR3 totals 13 residues. CDR1 and CDR2 from the germline V gene are SGHRS and YFSETQ. The CDR3 here is CASSGQGPYEQYF. The CDR3 region has the DNA TGCGCCAGCAGCGGACAGGGGCCCTACGAGCAGTACTTC.

This clone was observed many times. The chain couples TRBV5-6 to TRBJ1-4; 7 nucleotides match TRBD1. CDR3 size: 18 residues. CDR1 SGHDT and CDR2 YYEEEE come from the germline V gene. V lost 0 bases, J lost 0 bases, and 8 bases stayed unmatched. The CDR3 is CASSLETGNGPTNEKLFF. CDR3 in DNA: TGTGCCAGCAGCTTGGAGACAGGGAACGGACCAACTAATGAAAAACTGTTTTTT.

This clone was seen repeatedly, ten times or more. The chain links TRBV7-6 to TRBJ1-2; 8 bases map to TRBD1. After removal of 2 bases from V and 8 bases from J, the junction contained 10 bases not matched to a gene. The germline V gene has CDR1 SGHVS and CDR2 FNYEAQ. The CDR3 length is 15 residues. CDR3: CASSLSIDRGSGYTF. DNA for the CDR3: TGTGCCAGCAGCTTAAGCATAGACAGGGGCAGCGGCTACACCTTC.

Ten or more counts support this clone. The genes are TRBV12-3 or TRBV12-4 and TRBJ2-3; D gene ambiguous. This CDR3 region has 13 residues. The V and J ends lost 4 bases and 0 bases respectively, with 5 bases between them. The CDR3 reads CASSSHSTDTQYF. For the CDR3, the DNA is TGTGCCAGCAGTTCCCATAGCACAGATACGCAGTATTTT.

This clone showed up many times. The rearrangement uses TRBV10-2 and TRBJ2-2; 9 bases agree with TRBD1. CDR1 and CDR2 from the germline V gene are WSHSY and SAAADI. This CDR3 is built from 15 residues. Unmatched junction bases numbered 8, after V lost 5 bases and J lost 7 bases. CDR3 region: CASSQTGGSIGELFF. CDR3 nucleotides: TGCGCCAGCAGTCAGACAGGGGGTTCGATCGGGGAGCTGTTTTTT.

The V gene is TRBV5-1, the J gene TRBJ1-6; D remains unclear. The CDR3 has 13 amino acids. Germline CDR1 reads SGHRS; CDR2 reads YFSETQ. The V gene lost 0 bases and the J gene lost 10 bases, with 8 bases spanning the gap. The CDR3 region has the DNA TGCGCCAGCAGCTTGGCCGTGGGGTCACCCCTCCACTTT. Encoded protein: CASSLAVGSPLHF.

This clone was counted many times. The chain carries TRBV7-2 and TRBJ2-1; maybe TRBD1 (5 bases). The CDR3 loop spans 14 amino acids. The germline V and J ends were trimmed by 0 bases and 9 bases, with 12 bases remaining between them. Germline V gene data show CDR1 as SGHTA and CDR2 as FQGNSA. The CDR3 DNA reads as TGTGCCAGCAGCTTAGCCATAGGGCAGGGTGAGCAGTTCTTC. It specifies CASSLAIGQGEQFF.

The V gene is TRBV2, the J gene TRBJ2-3; D assignment may be TRBD1 or TRBD2 (5 bases each). The V end lost 8 bases, the J end lost 4 bases, and 10 bases lay between the germline ends. This CDR3 is built from 12 residues. CDR1 SNHLY and CDR2 FYNNEI come from the germline V gene. The CDR3 sequence is CASDRGPDTQYF. The CDR3 DNA follows: TGTGCCAGCGACCGGGGCCCAGATACGCAGTATTTT.

Ten or more counts support this clone. The junction differs from germline at one of its ends, possibly a read error. The chain recombines TRBV20-1 with TRBJ2-3, with D possibly matching TRBD1 (5 bases). There are 15 residues in the CDR3. The germline gives CDR1 DFQATT, CDR2 SNEGSKA (reference sequence). The CDR3, as DNA: TGCAATGCTAGAGCCCCCTCAGGGCGCACAGATACGCAGTATTTT. Amino acid sequence: CNARAPSGRTDTQYF.

Here the CDR3 reads CASSDYQGTNEKLFF. CDR3 nucleotide sequence: TGTGCCAGCAGTGACTACCAGGGAACTAATGAAAAACTGTTTTTT. V is TRBV6-1 and J is TRBJ1-4, with D possibly being TRBD1 (5 bases). Germline CDR1 is MNHNS and CDR2 is SASEGT. The length of the CDR3 is 15 residues. Between the trimmed V and J ends, which lost 3 bases and 1 base, there was a span of 9 bases.

This clone has ten or more counts. The genes are TRBV6-2 or TRBV6-3 and TRBJ1-2; D is undetermined. From germline, CDR1 is MNHEY and CDR2 SVGEGT. The CDR3 extends over 16 amino acids. V was clipped by 0 bases and J by 3 bases, with 14 bases between them. CDR3 residues: CASSYSRSFGDYGYTF. CDR3 DNA: TGTGCCAGCAGTTACTCGCGGAGTTTCGGCGACTATGGCTACACCTTC.

At least ten counts were recorded for this clone. This chain links TRBV4-1 with TRBJ1-4; D gene ambiguous. With 3 bases removed from V and 6 bases from J, the gap between germline ends came to 5 bases. The CDR3 loop spans 12 amino acids. The germline gives CDR1 MGHRA, CDR2 YSYEKL. CDR3 sequence reads: CASSQPYEKLFF. The CDR3 DNA follows: TGCGCCAGCAGCCAGCCCTATGAAAAACTGTTTTTT.